This TCR beta chain derives from a study of siplizumab effects on memory and regulatory T cells. Study-wide points: Relative to controls at approximately 25%, mappable alloreactive CD4+ clones exhibited a mean Treg-derived proportion of under 75% with siplizumab.

Each sample contributed some 96,000 TCR templates to the assay. Assay: immunoSEQ multiplex PCR; the TCRdb copy retains only in-frame clones and omits some. The sample contains about 110,000 clones, roughly 90% of which appear only once. CDR1 and CDR2 from the germline V gene are SGHAT and FQNNGV. V lost 2 bases to trimming and J lost 8 bases, with 10 bases between them. The CDR3 covers 13 residues. Concerning this clone itself: Its antigen is not known.

Sample: CD4+ T cells sorted from blood. The chain employs TRBV11-2 and TRBJ1-5; D gene unclear. The clonotype originates from a human donor in good health. The CDR3 sequence: CASSLHRDEPQHF. CDR3 DNA sequence: TGTGCCAGCAGCTTACATCGAGATGAGCCCCAGCATTTT.